This T cell receptor beta chain is from a study of read filtering for tumor transcriptome and immune sequencing (dated by TCRdb to 2020 to 2021). About the full investigation: Of the patients in the cohort, around 18 were male and some 15 were female, and their mean age was about 70 years, with a range of roughly 47 to 80. As a main aim, a read-filtering strategy for immune repertoire data was addressed, with the specific question being whether clonotypes supported by a single read should be removed. Whole-transcriptome libraries were prepared with the TruSeq RNA Access Library Prep Kit after DNase treatment. By revised international staging, eight or nine patients were R-ISS I, 16 were R-ISS II and more than five were R-ISS III. Using the same bone marrow samples, the study compared TCR repertoires obtained by targeted immune repertoire sequencing with those obtained by bulk whole-transcriptome sequencing. Per sample, about 4 to 11 million TCR-region mapped reads were obtained with IR-seq, compared with only about 80 to 1,400 with RNA-seq. What the work shows at the level of the full study, not this receptor alone: The sorted CD138-negative fraction was not purified T cells but a mixed bone marrow immune population. IR-seq captured clonotypes at much higher depth and more reliably than RNA-seq, and smaller IR-seq throughput sufficed to identify most shared clonotypes. The correlation between IR-seq and RNA-seq shared clonotype proportions was increased by removal of single-read clonotypes. Single-read clonotypes made up around 82% of clonotypes but only approximately 4% of total reads in IR-seq, compared with 65% to 75% of clonotypes and 44.6% of reads in RNA-seq.

V is clipped by 8 bases and J by 5 bases, and the sequence between their germline boundaries is 15 bases long. From the cysteine through the phenylalanine, the CDR3 covers 13 amino acids. Only the CDR3 region is kept as DNA, spanning 39 bases read in frame from base 1. Looking up the germline V gene yields CDR1 MNHEY and CDR2 SVGEGT. Bone marrow was sampled from every patient at the time of active disease. Ficoll-Hypaque density gradient centrifugation was used to isolate bone marrow mononuclear cells. Myeloma plasma cells were removed and CD138-negative cells were obtained by negative selection following labeling with CD138 magnetic microbeads on a MACS separator. Flow cytometry on an Attune NxT with CD138 antibodies was used to check the purity of the isolated cells. Total RNA was extracted with TRIzol reagent and quantified with a NanoDrop spectrophotometer. Paired RNA-seq and IR-seq were performed on the CD138-negative bone marrow sample of each patient.

As regards this clonotype: This clone's antigen is unknown. One base away there is no much larger clone; base qualities are not given.

Starting from 400 to 450 ng RNA, TCR libraries were constructed with the Immunoverse kit using molecular barcoded adaptors that cover the alpha/delta and beta/gamma chains. TCR library preparation used the same RNA that was used for transcriptome sequencing. Sequencing of TCR libraries was carried out on an Illumina HiSeq 4000 with 2 x 150 cycles. The authors' pipeline ran thus. MiXCR aligned TCR reads to human V, D, J and C references and assembled the aligned reads into CDR3 clonotypes, with quality filtering and error correction included. The tcR package in R was used to analyze clonotype counts and gene usage diversity. Raw mapping reads were checked after the RNA-seq reads had been mapped by STAR aligner version 2.5.3a onto the human GRCh37 genome. To test how sequencing depth affects detected clonotypes, IR-seq fastq files were randomly downsampled with Seqtk 1.3. TCRdb applied fastp at Q25 and MiXCR to the public reads, then kept only in-frame beta chains. Rows are combined by CDR3 protein, so each entry shows the most common genes and DNA. TCRdb, rather than the study authors, made the V and J calls. The sample contains approximately 62,000 distinct CDR3 sequences, around 19% of them found a single time. Jointly, the top ten make up under 13% of the sample.

This chain joins TRBV6-2 or TRBV6-3 to TRBJ2-5; TRBD2 is a possible D gene, resting on 6 matching bases. Source material: a population of CD138-negative cells sorted from bone marrow. In light of the paper, this sample's cell subset or site label describes: bone marrow mononuclear cells depleted of CD138+ plasma/myeloma cells by negative magnetic selection. This receptor was obtained from a donor over 35 with multiple myeloma. The nucleotide sequence is given as TGTGCCAGCCTGAGGGACTGGCCGGAGACCCAGTACTTC. Its protein reads: CASLRDWPETQYF.